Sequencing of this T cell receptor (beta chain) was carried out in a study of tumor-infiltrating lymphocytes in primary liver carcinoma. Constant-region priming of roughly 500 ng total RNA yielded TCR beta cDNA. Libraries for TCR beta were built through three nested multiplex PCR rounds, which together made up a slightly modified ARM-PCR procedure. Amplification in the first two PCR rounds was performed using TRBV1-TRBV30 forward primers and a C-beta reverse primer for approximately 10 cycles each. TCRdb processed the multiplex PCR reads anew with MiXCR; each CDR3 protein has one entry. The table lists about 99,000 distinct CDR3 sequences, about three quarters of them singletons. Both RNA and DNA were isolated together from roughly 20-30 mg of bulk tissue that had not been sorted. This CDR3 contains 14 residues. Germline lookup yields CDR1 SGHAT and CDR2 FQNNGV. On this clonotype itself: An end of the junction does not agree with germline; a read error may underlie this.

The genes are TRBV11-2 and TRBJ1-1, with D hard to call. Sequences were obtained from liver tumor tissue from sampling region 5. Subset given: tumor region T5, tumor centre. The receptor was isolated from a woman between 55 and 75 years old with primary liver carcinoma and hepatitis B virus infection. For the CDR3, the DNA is TGTGCCAGCAGCTTAGGACATGCGACGGGTGAAGCCTTCTTT. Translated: CASSLGHATGEAFF. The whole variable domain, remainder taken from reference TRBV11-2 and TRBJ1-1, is EAGVAQSPRYKIIEKRQSVAFWCNPISGHATLYWYQQILGQGPKLLIQFQNNGVVDDSQLPKDRFSAERLKGVDSTLKIQPAKLEDSAVYLCASSLGHATGEAFFGQGTRLTVV.